This is a list of T cell receptor beta chains from one sample in a study of beta chain features in type 1 diabetes. The repertoire was sequenced with immunoSEQ multiplex PCR; TCRdb's copy has only in-frame clones and lacks some. The repertoire holds about half a million clones, with approximately 28% as singletons. The sequenced sample consisted of naive CD4+ T cells from blood. The receptor set was obtained from a man younger than 30 in good health. CDR3s include the opening cysteine and the closing phenylalanine or tryptophan. Fields, in order: J gene, clone size, CDR3 length, D gene, V gene, CDR3 protein, CDR3 DNA. The D gene is left open where the match is weak. The listing skips clone size in some rows; elsewhere it reads once, few, many or a size class.

J gene: TRBJ2-5; clone size: NA; CDR3 length: 12; D gene: NA; V gene: TRBV29-1; CDR3 protein: CSGLGQGETQYF; CDR3 DNA: TGCAGCGGCCTCGGACAAGGAGAGACCCAGTACTTC
J gene: TRBJ2-5; clone size: NA; CDR3 length: 16; D gene: NA; V gene: TRBV10-3; CDR3 protein: CASTELPPGRQETQYF; CDR3 DNA: TGTGCCAGCACCGAACTACCCCCAGGGCGACAAGAGACCCAGTACTTC
J gene: TRBJ2-3; clone size: few; CDR3 length: 16; D gene: NA; V gene: TRBV13; CDR3 protein: CASSLRVGTSTDTQYF; CDR3 DNA: TGTGCCAGCAGCCTCAGGGTGGGGACTAGCACAGATACGCAGTATTTT
J gene: TRBJ2-3; clone size: NA; CDR3 length: 12; D gene: NA; V gene: TRBV7-6; CDR3 protein: CASSVFTDTQYF; CDR3 DNA: TGTGCCAGCAGCGTCTTCACAGATACGCAGTATTTT
J gene: TRBJ2-1; clone size: NA; CDR3 length: 16; D gene: TRBD1; V gene: TRBV9; CDR3 protein: CASSVDRGLGYNEQFF; CDR3 DNA: TGTGCCAGCAGCGTAGACAGGGGGTTGGGATACAATGAGCAGTTCTTC
J gene: TRBJ2-5; clone size: NA; CDR3 length: 13; D gene: NA; V gene: TRBV10-3; CDR3 protein: CAISESNRGTQYF; CDR3 DNA: TGTGCCATCAGTGAGTCGAACCGGGGGACCCAGTACTTC
J gene: TRBJ2-1; clone size: NA; CDR3 length: 15; D gene: TRBD2; V gene: TRBV28; CDR3 protein: CASSLKLAGENEQFF; CDR3 DNA: TGTGCCAGCAGTTTAAAACTAGCGGGAGAGAATGAGCAGTTCTTC
J gene: TRBJ2-1; clone size: NA; CDR3 length: 15; D gene: NA; V gene: TRBV5-1; CDR3 protein: CASSLYESSYNEQFF; CDR3 DNA: TGCGCCAGCAGCCTCTATGAGAGCTCCTACAATGAGCAGTTCTTC
J gene: TRBJ2-2; clone size: NA; CDR3 length: 13; D gene: NA; V gene: TRBV7-2; CDR3 protein: CASSLGSTGELFF; CDR3 DNA: TGTGCCAGCAGCTTAGGGTCCACCGGGGAGCTGTTTTTT
J gene: TRBJ2-1; clone size: few; CDR3 length: 15; D gene: NA; V gene: TRBV4-1; CDR3 protein: CASSQVSGTYNEQFF; CDR3 DNA: TGCGCCAGCAGCCAAGTAAGCGGAACTTACAATGAGCAGTTCTTC
J gene: TRBJ2-7; clone size: NA; CDR3 length: 15; D gene: TRBD2; V gene: TRBV28; CDR3 protein: CASSLSGGLTYEQYF; CDR3 DNA: TGTGCCAGCAGTTTATCGGGGGGGTTGACCTACGAGCAGTACTTC